This T cell receptor beta chain was identified in a study of T cell responses to AZD1222 COVID-19 vaccine. This CDR3 spans 13 amino acids. The V gene end was trimmed by 6 bases and the J gene end by 8 bases; junction bases not matched to a gene: 7. Germline CDR1 MNHEY, CDR2 SVGEGT. Study-wide points: Once two AZD1222 doses were given, Spike-specific TCR breadth and depth went up.

Generated by immunoSEQ multiplex PCR, the TCRdb table keeps only in-frame clones and is missing some. The sample includes 100,000 to 150,000 clones, about 89% seen only once; the top ten take about 29%. This clone was detected once. Its antigen is unidentified. The J gene is TRBJ1-2, the V gene TRBV6-2 or TRBV6-3; 9 nucleotides line up with TRBD1. The sequence was collected from an adult in good health. Sequenced material: peripheral blood, taken on day 0 of AZD1222 vaccination. The CDR3 region is CASSPQGARGYTF. CDR3 in DNA: TGTGCCAGCAGCCCACAGGGGGCGAGAGGCTACACCTTC.